This T cell receptor beta chain was found in a study of shared clonotypes between healthy human individuals. From germline, CDR1 is LGHNA and CDR2 YSLEER. The CDR3 contains 18 residues. Trimming cost V 4 bases and J 4 bases, with 23 bases left between them. A remark on this clone: No antigen is known for it.

Researchers divided each subset's genomic DNA evenly across several immunoSEQ plates. The repertoire was sequenced with immunoSEQ multiplex PCR; TCRdb's copy has only in-frame clones and lacks some. Of more than 850,000 clones listed, around three quarters are singletons. Study-level points and caveats: Naive subsets usually exceeded memory subsets in estimated richness. With a handful of donors compared, around 5% of naive CD4 clonotypes were shared. Clonotypes not shared had lower generation probabilities than those common to all four donors.

This receptor was obtained from a man aged 18 to 29 in good health. Some clones in this sample may be carry-over from other donors' samples. Sequencing was carried out using memory CD4+ T cells from PBMCs. The subset: CD45RA-negative fraction. The chain recombines TRBV4-3 with TRBJ1-5; a weak D match, TRBD1 (6 bases). Written as DNA, the CDR3 is TGCGCCAGCAGCCCGACCCTTCTAGGGGGTACAGTAAATCAGCCCCAGCATTTT. This codes for CASSPTLLGGTVNQPQHF.